This T cell receptor beta chain was captured in a study of cytomegalovirus exposure and HLA in healthy donors. Study as a whole: As an earlier analysis found, about 200 million T cells yielded 95 million to 130 million unique TCR beta sequences.

Note on this clone: Its specificity is not known.

The study, taken as a whole, reports: Reportedly, HLA-A and HLA-B alleles of most subjects were accurately predicted from TCR beta. Across HLA loci, a later analysis found differing TCR association rates, with DRB1 most and HLA-C fewest.

Per germline, CDR1 MNHEY and CDR2 SMNVEV (reference sequence). The CDR3 sequence is 12 residues long. V lost 1 base and J lost 7, with 7 bases in between. 60 Vbeta and 13 Jbeta primers were used in PCR. TCRdb keeps only in-frame clones here, not all; method: immunoSEQ multiplex PCR. The sample lists 150,000 or so clones, over 70% occurring once. The sequence was obtained from a man aged 45 to 65 in good health and CMV-seropositive. The sample was PBMCs. The rearrangement links TRBV27 to TRBJ1-1; D unclear. The CDR3 region is CASSLWGGEAFF. The DNA of the CDR3 is TGTGCCAGCAGTTTATGGGGAGGTGAAGCTTTCTTT.